Presented here are 24 T cell receptor beta chains from one specimen sequenced in a study of T cell repertoires in cytomegalovirus infection. TCRdb fed the reads into MiXCR, producing one record per CDR3 protein. The table lists hundreds of thousands of distinct CDR3 sequences, 24% of them singletons. Sequencing input: CD8+ T cells from PBMCs. The source of these receptors is a human donor in good health (CMV status not recorded). Some clones in this sample may be carry-over from other donors' samples.

This clonotype was found many times. The chain combines TRBV7-2 with TRBJ2-5, with a weak D call TRBD2 (5 bases). This CDR3 spans 15 amino acids. Between the trimmed V and J ends, which lost 1 base and 3 bases, there was a span of 12 bases. CDR1 and CDR2 from the germline V gene are SGHTA and FQGNSA. CDR3 sequence reads: CASSLEGVGEETQYF. The CDR3 region has the DNA TGTGCCAGCAGCTTAGAAGGAGTCGGGGAAGAGACCCAGTACTTC.

This sequence joins TRBV6-5 and TRBJ2-1, with no clear D. CDR3 length equals 11 residues. The ends were cut back, 6 bases at V and 6 bases at J, with 6 bases in the middle. CDR1 is MNHEY and CDR2 is SVGAGI in the germline V gene. Here the CDR3 reads CASRVFNEQFF. The CDR3 DNA sequence: TGTGCCAGCAGGGTATTCAATGAGCAGTTCTTC.

This clonotype occurred a few times. V is TRBV23-1 and J is TRBJ1-1; D may be TRBD1 (6 bases). TRBV23-1 is noted as an ORF with a role that remains uncertain. Between the trimmed V and J ends, which lost 5 bases and 5 bases, there was a span of 9 bases. The CDR3 runs to 12 residues. Written as DNA, the CDR3 is TGCGCCAGCAGTTCCGGACAGACTGAAGCTTTCTTT. It translates to CASSSGQTEAFF.

The V and J genes are TRBV6-5 and TRBJ1-1; the match to TRBD1 covers 8 bases. V gave up 7 bases and J gave up 5 bases; unmatched junction bases: 9. The CDR3 covers 14 residues. Looked up from germline, CDR1 is MNHEY and CDR2 is SVGAGI. CDR3 nucleotides: TGTGCCAGCAAACCGTGGACAGGGATAACTGAAGCTTTCTTT. It translates to CASKPWTGITEAFF.

V usage is TRBV28 and J usage is TRBJ2-3; D possibly uses TRBD1 or TRBD2 (5 bases each). Germline values: CDR1 MDHEN, CDR2 SYDVKM. This CDR3 has 15 amino acids. The V and J ends lost 6 bases and 2 bases respectively, with 15 bases between them. The CDR3 nucleotides are TGTGCCAGCAGCACTAGGGGCCTCGACACAGATACGCAGTATTTT. It codes for CASSTRGLDTDTQYF.

This clonotype was observed a few times. The V gene is TRBV6-1, the J gene TRBJ2-3; unclear D gene. CDR3 length equals 12 residues. CDR1 is MNHNS, CDR2 SASEGT, per germline. Trimming took off 8 bases at V and 6 bases at J, with 12 bases between the two ends. The DNA of the CDR3 is TGTGCCAGCGTCTCGACCTCGGATACGCAGTATTTT. It encodes CASVSTSDTQYF.

This clonotype showed up just a few times. This sequence joins TRBV6-1 and TRBJ2-5, with a weak D call TRBD1 (6 bases). Germline CDR1 is MNHNS and CDR2 is SASEGT. The CDR3 length is 15 residues. V lost 1 base, J lost 5 bases, and 14 bases lay in between. The CDR3, as DNA: TGTGCCAGCAGTGAAGGACAGGAAAGAGGGGAGACCCAGTACTTC. Translating it yields CASSEGQERGETQYF.

This clonotype was observed a handful of times. The J gene is TRBJ2-7, the V gene TRBV28; possibly TRBD1 for D (5 bases). CDR1 is MDHEN and CDR2 is SYDVKM in the germline V gene. V was trimmed by 3 bases and J by 4 bases, leaving 10 bases between them. The CDR3 covers 13 residues. CDR3 DNA: TGTGCCAGCAGTTTGCCAGCAGGGTACGAGCAGTACGTC. Protein product: CASSLPAGYEQYV.

This clonotype has a handful of counts. The chain carries TRBV28 and TRBJ1-5; D possibly corresponds to TRBD1 (5 bases). V was cut by 2 bases and J by 0 bases, with 11 bases left in between. The CDR3 is made up of 16 amino acids. Per the germline V gene, CDR1 is MDHEN and CDR2 is SYDVKM. CDR3 protein: CASSLTGINSNQPQHF. CDR3 bases: TGTGCCAGCAGTTTAACAGGAATTAATAGCAATCAGCCCCAGCATTTT.

Worth noting for this clonotype: With a much larger clone just one base away, this may be a read error. V gene TRBV7-8 combines with J gene TRBJ2-5, with D maybe TRBD2 (6 bases). The CDR3 consists of 18 residues. Germline CDR1 is SGHVS and CDR2 is FQNEAQ. The CDR3 bases are TGTGCCAGCAGCCCAGAGGTAGCGGCATTTCCCCGGCAAGAGACCCAGCACTTC. Translated, it gives CASSPEVAAFPRQETQHF.

V usage is TRBV29-1 and J usage is TRBJ1-1; no clear D. Germline lookup yields CDR1 SQVTM and CDR2 ANQGSEA. The CDR3 contains 12 residues. The germline V and J ends were trimmed by 2 bases and 8 bases, with 12 bases remaining between them. For the CDR3, the DNA is TGCAGCGTTGAACTCCGAGCAGACGAAGCTTTCTTT. It encodes CSVELRADEAFF.

The rearrangement uses TRBV29-1 and TRBJ2-2; 7 positions agree with TRBD2. The CDR3 consists of 12 residues. CDR1 and CDR2 from the germline V gene are SQVTM and ANQGSEA. With V trimmed by 5 bases and J by 6 bases, 3 bases remained unmatched. The CDR3 spells CSVFGLAGELFF. The CDR3 region has the DNA TGCAGCGTTTTTGGACTAGCCGGGGAGCTGTTTTTT.

The gene calls are TRBV6-6 and TRBJ2-6, with TRBD2 matching 10 bases. The CDR3 runs 18 residues. Germline V lookup: CDR1 MNHNY, CDR2 SVGAGI (reference sequence). The J segment lost 0 bases and the V segment lost 4 bases, leaving 6 bases of the junction unmatched. CDR3: CASSLISGGYSGANVLTF. In DNA, the CDR3 is TGTGCCAGCAGTTTAATTAGCGGGGGGTACTCTGGGGCCAACGTCCTGACTTTC.

The genes are TRBV27 and TRBJ2-5, with D perhaps matching TRBD1 (5 bases). V shed 5 bases and J shed 5 bases, with 18 bases lying between them. Germline loops: CDR1 MNHEY, CDR2 SMNVEV (reference sequence). The CDR3 length is 15 residues. This chain's CDR3 is CASSRQGRGSETQYF. The CDR3 bases are TGTGCCAGCAGTAGGCAGGGAAGGGGATCGGAGACCCAGTACTTC.

This clonotype was counted only a few times. The V and J genes are TRBV10-2 and TRBJ1-1; 8 bases agree with TRBD1. Germline values: CDR1 WSHSY, CDR2 SAAADI. Trimming took 6 bases from V and 2 from J; bases not matched to a gene: 5. This CDR3 contains 14 residues. This CDR3 is CASRGTGINTEAFF. In DNA form, the CDR3 reads TGCGCCAGCAGGGGGACAGGAATAAACACTGAAGCTTTCTTT.

The chain links TRBV12-5 to TRBJ2-7; perhaps D is TRBD1 or TRBD2 (5 bases each). CDR1 LGHNT and CDR2 FRNRAP come from the germline V gene. The CDR3 has 12 amino acids. V shed 6 bases and J shed 6 bases, with 12 bases lying between them. This CDR3 reads CASGPGTSEQYF. The CDR3 bases are TGTGCTAGTGGCCCCGGGACCAGCGAGCAGTACTTC.

The chain is built from TRBV9 and TRBJ2-2, with 10 nucleotides matching TRBD1. The length of the CDR3 is 15 residues. V gave up 0 bases and J gave up 4 bases; unmatched junction bases: 0. Per the germline V gene, CDR1 is SGDLS and CDR2 is YYNGEE. Here the CDR3 DNA reads TGTGCCAGCAGCGTAGGACAGGGGGCCACCGGGGAGCTGTTTTTT. Translating gives CASSVGQGATGELFF.

This clonotype has only a few counts. The rearrangement joins TRBV7-9 to TRBJ2-1; D gene ambiguous. Trimming shortened V by 0 bases and J by 3 bases, and 15 bases separated the two germline ends. The CDR3 loop spans 17 amino acids. Per the germline V gene, CDR1 is SEHNR and CDR2 is FQNEAQ (reference sequence). The CDR3 region is CASSLAPGKRLYNEQFF. The CDR3 coding sequence is TGTGCCAGCAGCTTAGCGCCGGGTAAAAGGCTCTACAATGAGCAGTTCTTC. The whole variable domain, filled in from reference TRBV7-9 and TRBJ2-1, reads DTGVSQNPRHKITKRGQNVTFRCDPISEHNRLYWYRQTLGQGPEFLTYFQNEAQLEKSRLLSDRFSAERPKGSFSTLEIQRTEQGDSAMYLCASSLAPGKRLYNEQFFGPGTRLTVL.

In this sample, this clonotype turned up a few times. The J gene is TRBJ2-5, the V gene TRBV11-2; tentative D call: TRBD1 (6 bases). V was trimmed by 4 bases and J by 5 bases, leaving 11 bases between them. This CDR3 spans 13 amino acids. The germline V gene has CDR1 SGHAT and CDR2 FQNNGV. The CDR3 DNA sequence: TGTGCCAGCAGCTCGCAGGGGCGGGAGACCCAGTACTTC. Translating gives CASSSQGRETQYF.

This clonotype was seen many times. The gene calls are TRBV7-8 and TRBJ1-3; D is possibly TRBD1 (5 bases). The V and J ends lost 7 bases and 2 bases respectively, with 18 bases between them. Germline CDR1 is SGHVS and CDR2 is FQNEAQ. The CDR3 is 16 residues long. CDR3 region: CASTTPRDGAGNTIYF. CDR3 in DNA: TGTGCCAGCACCACCCCCCGGGACGGAGCTGGAAACACCATATATTTT.

The genes are TRBV7-4 and TRBJ1-5, with D unresolved. This CDR3 has 15 residues. V was trimmed by 4 bases and J by 2 bases, leaving 12 bases between them. The germline V gene has CDR1 SGHVT and CDR2 SQSDAQ. The DNA for the CDR3 is TGTGCCAGCAGCTCATCCGGGAGCGGCAATCAGCCCCAGCATTTT. This translates into CASSSSGSGNQPQHF.

The V gene is TRBV4-2, the J gene TRBJ2-1; no firm D call. Trimming shortened V by 4 bases and J by 7 bases, and 14 bases separated the two germline ends. In germline, CDR1 is LGHNA, CDR2 YNFKEQ. CDR3 length equals 14 residues. In nucleotides, the CDR3 is TGTGCCAGCAGCCTAATACGCGAAGAGAATGAGCAGTTCTTC. Its protein is CASSLIREENEQFF.

A few counts support this clonotype. The chain uses TRBV4-3 and TRBJ2-5; TRBD1 or TRBD2 may be the D gene (5 bases each). This CDR3 is 15 amino acids long. CDR1 is LGHNA, CDR2 YSLEER, per germline. V lost 2 bases and J 5 bases, leaving 15 bases between the germline ends. The chain's CDR3 is CASSQFGASRETQYF. For the CDR3, the DNA is TGCGCCAGCAGCCAATTCGGGGCGTCGCGGGAGACCCAGTACTTC.

This clonotype was observed a few times. This chain uses TRBV2 with TRBJ1-2; 7 nucleotides agree with TRBD1. Germline trimming cut 5 bases from V and 2 bases from J; bases unmatched to any gene: 8. The CDR3 covers 15 residues. The germline V gene encodes CDR1 SNHLY and CDR2 FYNNEI. CDR3 nucleotide sequence: TGTGCCAGCAGTTCCTCGAGGGGGCCCAACTATGGCTACACCTTC. As protein: CASSSSRGPNYGYTF.